The sequence of this T cell receptor (beta chain) was determined in a study of cytomegalovirus exposure and HLA in healthy donors. For this clone: No antigen is known for it.

The PCR used 60 Vbeta and 13 Jbeta primers. This table comes from immunoSEQ multiplex PCR, and its TCRdb copy is limited to in-frame clones, with some not included. The sample has 180,000 or so clones, 75% to 85% seen once. V was shortened by 6 bases and J by 1 base, with 9 bases between the two germline ends. The CDR3 extends over 13 amino acids. Germline CDR1 reads MNHEY; CDR2 reads SVGAGI. Study-level findings and limits: Evidence from a later analysis indicated that most CMV-associated TCR beta chains looked HLA-restricted. High specificity and sensitivity for cytomegalovirus status were reported for the classifier. The likely origin of a cluster of highly shared sequence variants was a sequencing artifact.

J is TRBJ1-2 and V is TRBV6-5; D gene unclear. Sample: PBMCs. This clonotype originated in a woman between 50 and 59 years old in good health and CMV-seropositive. The CDR3 region has the DNA TGTGCCAGCAGCCGCGGGATTAACTATGGCTACACCTTC. Translating gives CASSRGINYGYTF.